This T cell receptor (beta chain) was observed in a study of T cell changes during pregnancy in multiple sclerosis. TCRdb's copy holds only in-frame clones and misses some; the assay was immunoSEQ multiplex PCR. Of 55,000 to 75,000 clones listed, 91% are singletons. V lost 5 bases and J lost 4; bases outside the gene matches: 6. Looked up from germline, CDR1 is LNHDA and CDR2 is SQIVND (reference sequence). The CDR3 extends over 14 amino acids. This clonotype was sampled from a female donor in good health, enrolled as a control in a pregnancy study. This chain connects TRBV19 to TRBJ1-2; TRBD1 aligns across 8 bases. Sequenced material: peripheral blood, taken after pregnancy. CDR3 sequence (DNA): TGTGCCAGTAGTTTCTGGCAGGGGGCCTATGGCTACACCTTC. It yields the protein CASSFWQGAYGYTF. Using reference TRBV19 and TRBJ1-2 for the parts outside the CDR3, the full variable domain is DGGITQSPKYLFRKEGQNVTLSCEQNLNHDAMYWYRQDPGQGLRLIYYSQIVNDFQKGDIAEGYSVSREKKESFPLTVTSAQKNPTAFYLCASSFWQGAYGYTFGSGTRLTVV.